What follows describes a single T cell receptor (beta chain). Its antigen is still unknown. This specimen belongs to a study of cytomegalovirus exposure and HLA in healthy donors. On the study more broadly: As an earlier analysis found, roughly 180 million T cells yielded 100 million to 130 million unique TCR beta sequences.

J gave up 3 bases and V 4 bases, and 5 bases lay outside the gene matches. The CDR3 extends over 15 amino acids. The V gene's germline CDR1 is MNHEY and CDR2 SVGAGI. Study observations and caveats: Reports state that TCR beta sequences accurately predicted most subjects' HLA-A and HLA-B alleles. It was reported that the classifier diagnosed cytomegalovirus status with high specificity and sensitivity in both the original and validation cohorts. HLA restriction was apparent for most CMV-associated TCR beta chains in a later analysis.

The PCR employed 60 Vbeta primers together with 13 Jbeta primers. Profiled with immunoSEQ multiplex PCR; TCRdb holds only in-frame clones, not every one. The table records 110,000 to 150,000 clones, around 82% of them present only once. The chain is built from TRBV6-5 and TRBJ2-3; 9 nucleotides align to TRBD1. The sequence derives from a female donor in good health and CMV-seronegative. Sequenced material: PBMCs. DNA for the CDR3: TGTGCCAGCAGTTTCGGACAGGGGAGGACAGATACGCAGTATTTT. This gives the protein CASSFGQGRTDTQYF.